Listed here are 30 T cell receptor beta chains from one sample, sequenced in a study of OX40 agonist ivuxolimab in advanced cancers. Libraries came from the immunoSEQ multiplex PCR assay. TCRdb took this table from immuneACCESS and kept in-frame rearrangements with V and J called. Such tables lack part of the clones; where checked against another copy, unresolved V genes explain under half of the gap, and the rest is unexplained. The sample table shows tens of thousands of clones, and less than 95% are seen once. Of the sample, roughly 24% is held by the ten largest clones. The material sequenced was CD4+ or CD8+ T cells sorted from blood, taken in a trial of the OX40 agonist ivuxolimab. The source of these receptors is an adult with an advanced solid tumor such as melanoma, head and neck, liver or kidney cancer.

This rearrangement joins TRBV25-1 to TRBJ2-7; 8 positions match TRBD1. CDR3 length: 15 amino acids. CDR1 and CDR2 (germline): MGHDK, SYGVNS. The V segment lost 5 bases and the J segment 7 bases; nucleotides outside the gene matches: 13. CDR3 bases: TGTGCCAGCAGTCCCGGACAGGGAAGGTTTCGTGAGCAGTACTTC. Residues: CASSPGQGRFREQYF.

V is TRBV7-7 and J is TRBJ2-2, with 10 bases fitting TRBD2. The CDR3 loop spans 18 amino acids. The germline V gene encodes CDR1 SSHAT and CDR2 FNYEAQ (reference sequence). The V and J ends lost 1 base and 4 bases, in that order; junction bases with no gene match: 9. The CDR3 nucleotides read TGTGCCAGCAGCTTAGTACTAGCGGGATATGATACCACCGGGGAGCTGTTTTTT. Amino acid sequence: CASSLVLAGYDTTGELFF.

V gene TRBV9 combines with J gene TRBJ2-2; 7 bases match TRBD2. Per germline, CDR1 SGDLS and CDR2 YYNGEE. The junction had 4 bases not matched to a gene; V was cut back by 3 bases and J by 2 bases. The length of the CDR3 is 15 residues. CDR3 nucleotide sequence: TGTGCCAGCAGCGATCCGACTAGCAACACCGGGGAGCTGTTTTTT. Protein product: CASSDPTSNTGELFF.

The genes are TRBV9 and TRBJ2-5; a weak D match, TRBD2 (5 bases). The J call may be incorrect, as the DNA end agrees better with TRBJ2-7. In germline, CDR1 is SGDLS, CDR2 YYNGEE. The CDR3 length is 14 residues. CDR3 sequence reads: CASSVADSFYEQYF. In DNA, the CDR3 is TGTGCCAGCAGCGTAGCGGACTCTTTCTACGAGCAGTACTTC.

The chain has TRBV9 and TRBJ2-3; 7 nucleotides agree with TRBD1. V trimming: 3 bases; J trimming: 6 bases; junction bases outside the gene matches: 4. The CDR3 runs to 13 residues. Germline V gene data show CDR1 as SGDLS and CDR2 as YYNGEE. The CDR3 coding sequence is TGTGCCAGCAGCGGGGGGACAGTTGATACGCAGTATTTT. Translating it yields CASSGGTVDTQYF.

The chain combines TRBV9 with TRBJ2-3; weak D call: TRBD2 (5 bases). CDR1 and CDR2 (germline): SGDLS, YYNGEE. Trimming shortened V by 3 bases and J by 0 bases, and 14 bases separated the two germline ends. This CDR3 has 16 amino acids. This CDR3 is CASSAEVLTSTDTQYF. The CDR3 bases are TGTGCCAGCAGCGCGGAGGTGCTAACTAGCACAGATACGCAGTATTTT.

This clone was found once. V and J are TRBV11-2 and TRBJ2-3; TRBD2 aligns across 11 bases. The CDR3 totals 19 residues. V shed 2 bases, J shed 0 bases, and the junction held 10 bases outside the gene matches. Germline CDR1 SGHAT, CDR2 FQNNGV. CDR3 sequence: CASSLLWLAGGRSTDTQYF. The DNA for the CDR3 is TGTGCCAGCAGCTTACTATGGTTAGCGGGAGGGAGAAGCACAGATACGCAGTATTTT.

This chain joins TRBV7-9 and TRBJ2-5; D gene unclear. The J call may be in error: the DNA end matches TRBJ2-7 better. Germline loops: CDR1 SEHNR, CDR2 FQNEAQ (reference sequence). This CDR3 contains 13 residues. CDR3 DNA sequence: TGTGCCAGCAGCTTAGCGGGATCTGCCGAGCAGTACTTC. Amino acids: CASSLAGSAEQYF.

The chain uses TRBV7-2 and TRBJ2-5; D is ambiguous. The length of the CDR3 is 11 residues. V shed 6 bases and J shed 13 bases, with 15 bases lying between them. Germline values: CDR1 SGHTA, CDR2 FQGNSA. CDR3 region: CASRSSGATYF. The CDR3 region has the DNA TGTGCCAGCAGGTCATCGGGTGCCACGTACTTC.

This chain joins TRBV9 and TRBJ1-1; tentative D call: TRBD1 (5 bases). Germline V gives CDR1 SGDLS, CDR2 YYNGEE. The CDR3 contains 12 residues. V lost 3 bases, J lost 7 bases, and 10 bases lay in between. CDR3 in amino acids: CASSGRGGEAFF. The CDR3 coding sequence is TGTGCCAGCAGCGGTAGGGGAGGTGAAGCTTTCTTT.

The rearrangement links TRBV6-1 to TRBJ2-7; D may be TRBD2 (5 bases). The CDR3 loop spans 13 amino acids. Germline V gene data show CDR1 as MNHNS and CDR2 as SASEGT. V was trimmed by 5 bases and J by 5 bases, leaving 13 bases between them. DNA of the CDR3: TGTGCCAGCAGTACTAGTCTCTTGGACGAGCAGTACTTC. As protein: CASSTSLLDEQYF.

The chain employs TRBV30 and TRBJ1-1, with 10 bases lining up with TRBD1. This CDR3 contains 16 residues. Germline loops: CDR1 GTSNPN, CDR2 SVGIG (reference sequence). With V trimmed by 3 bases and J by 6 bases, 13 bases remained unmatched. The CDR3 sequence: CAWSATTGGSYAEAFF. In nucleotides, the CDR3 is TGTGCCTGGAGCGCCACGACAGGGGGCTCTTATGCTGAAGCTTTCTTT.

The rearrangement joins TRBV5-4 to TRBJ1-2; no clear D gene. V was cut by 0 bases and J by 6 bases, with 3 bases left in between. This CDR3 is 11 amino acids long. Germline V lookup: CDR1 SGHNT, CDR2 YYREEE (reference sequence). CDR3 coding DNA: TGTGCCAGCAGCTTGGGTAATGGCTACACCTTC. Translated: CASSLGNGYTF. The entire variable domain, with the rest obtained from reference TRBV5-4 and TRBJ1-2, is as follows: ETGVTQSPTHLIKTRGQQVTLRCSSQSGHNTVSWYQQALGQGPQFIFQYYREEENGRGNFPPRFSGLQFPNYSSELNVNALELDDSALYLCASSLGNGYTFGSGTRLTVV.

The chain carries TRBV6-1 and TRBJ2-2; TRBD2 matches 13 bases. CDR3 length: 15 residues. The germline V gene encodes CDR1 MNHNS and CDR2 SASEGT. V lost 2 bases and J lost 7; bases outside the gene matches: 1. DNA of the CDR3: TGTGCCAGCAGTGAAACTAGCGGGAGGGTCGGGGAGCTGTTTTTT. This codes for CASSETSGRVGELFF.

The chain employs TRBV21-1 and TRBJ2-2. TRBV21-1 is a listed pseudogene. CDR3 length: 15 residues. The CDR3, as DNA: TGTGCCAGCAGCAAAGTTTGCAGTGGGGGCGGGGAGCTGTTTTTT. This translates into CASSKVCSGGGELFF.

The chain is built from TRBV7-9 and TRBJ2-7; TRBD1 agrees at 7 bases. CDR3 length: 15 residues. The V and J ends lost 1 base and 4 bases, in that order; junction bases with no gene match: 7. Germline V gives CDR1 SEHNR, CDR2 FQNEAQ (reference sequence). CDR3 loop: CASSLGWGQRYEQYF. CDR3 DNA: TGTGCCAGCAGCTTAGGTTGGGGACAGCGGTACGAGCAGTACTTC.

This clone has a single count. The chain is built from TRBV9 and TRBJ2-2; 9 nucleotides align to TRBD1. This CDR3 region has 17 residues. Germline CDR1 SGDLS, CDR2 YYNGEE. The J segment lost 7 bases and the V segment lost 4 bases, leaving 14 bases of the junction unmatched. As DNA, the CDR3 is TGTGCCAGCAGCCACACCTACGGGACAGGGTCACTCGGGGAGCTGTTTTTT. Protein sequence: CASSHTYGTGSLGELFF.

This clone was counted once. The chain recombines TRBV6-6 with TRBJ2-7; 12 positions agree with TRBD1. Trimming cost V 6 bases and J 4 bases; bases outside gene matches: 7. CDR3 length: 15 residues. Germline values: CDR1 MNHNY, CDR2 SVGAGI (reference sequence). The chain's CDR3 is CASRPRDRGRYEQYF. The CDR3 region has the DNA TGTGCCAGCAGACCCCGGGACAGGGGGCGATACGAGCAGTACTTC.

The chain recombines TRBV5-1 with TRBJ2-7; possible D gene TRBD1, 5 bases. CDR3 length: 13 amino acids. The germline V and J ends were trimmed by 2 bases and 2 bases, with 8 bases remaining between them. Germline V gives CDR1 SGHRS, CDR2 YFSETQ. CDR3 DNA sequence: TGCGCCAGCAGCTTCGGACAAGCCTACGAGCAGTACTTC. This codes for CASSFGQAYEQYF.

The J gene is TRBJ1-2, the V gene TRBV19; D might be TRBD1 (5 bases). CDR1 is LNHDA and CDR2 is SQIVND in the germline V gene (reference sequence). CDR3 size: 13 residues. Between the trimmed V and J ends, which lost 5 bases and 8 bases, there was a span of 15 bases. CDR3 protein: CASSLGGILGYTF. In DNA, the CDR3 is TGTGCCAGTAGTCTGGGGGGTATTCTCGGCTACACCTTC. Looking up the rest from reference TRBV19 and TRBJ1-2 gives the full variable domain: DGGITQSPKYLFRKEGQNVTLSCEQNLNHDAMYWYRQDPGQGLRLIYYSQIVNDFQKGDIAEGYSVSREKKESFPLTVTSAQKNPTAFYLCASSLGGILGYTFGSGTRLTVV.

The rearrangement uses TRBV19 and TRBJ2-1; TRBD1 matches at 8 bases. The trim removed 2 bases at V and 4 bases at J, leaving 10 bases unmatched. The germline V gene encodes CDR1 LNHDA and CDR2 SQIVND (reference sequence). The length of the CDR3 is 17 residues. The CDR3 sequence is CASSIIKTGGLYNEQFF. The CDR3 bases are TGTGCCAGTAGTATAATCAAAACAGGGGGATTATACAATGAGCAGTTCTTC.

J is TRBJ1-5 and V is TRBV27; the D is unclear. The CDR3 covers 13 residues. Deletions cut 4 bases from V and 2 bases from J, with 6 bases between. Germline V lookup: CDR1 MNHEY, CDR2 SMNVEV (reference sequence). This CDR3 reads CASSYWGNQPQHF. The DNA of the CDR3 is TGTGCCAGCAGTTATTGGGGCAATCAGCCCCAGCATTTT.

This clone was seen a single time. The chain joins TRBV2 to TRBJ2-3, with 9 nucleotides matching TRBD2. CDR1 SNHLY and CDR2 FYNNEI come from the germline V gene. V lost 6 bases and J lost 0; bases outside the gene matches: 4. The CDR3 spans 15 residues. The DNA of the CDR3 is TGTGCCAGCAGAGGACTAGCGACAAGCACAGATACGCAGTATTTT. Its translation is CASRGLATSTDTQYF.

A remark on this clone: A read error may be the cause here, since a much bigger clone is one base away. The chain carries TRBV7-9 and TRBJ1-1; D remains ambiguous. Germline V CDR1 and CDR2: SEHNR, FQNEAQ (reference sequence). Trimming cost V 5 bases and J 4 bases, with 11 bases left between them. The CDR3 is made up of 13 amino acids. CDR3 in DNA: TGTGCCAGCAGCCCAGGATGGGGCACTGAAGCTTTCTTT. Translating gives CASSPGWGTEAFF.

The chain employs TRBV19 and TRBJ2-2, with 9 bases lining up with TRBD1. The CDR3 consists of 15 residues. CDR1 is LNHDA, CDR2 SQIVND, per germline (reference sequence). The ends lost 6 bases at V and 2 bases at J; junction bases unmatched: 4. Here the CDR3 reads CASSRTGDNTGELFF. CDR3 sequence (DNA): TGTGCCAGTAGCCGGACAGGGGACAACACCGGGGAGCTGTTTTTT.

The chain recombines TRBV7-6 with TRBJ1-1; D is undetermined. Germline CDR1 is SGHVS and CDR2 is FNYEAQ. V was clipped by 0 bases and J by 1 base, with 3 bases between them. The CDR3 consists of 13 residues. DNA for the CDR3: TGTGCCAGCAGCTTAGCTAGGAACACTGAAGCTTTCTTT. Protein product: CASSLARNTEAFF.

The chain carries TRBV5-1 and TRBJ2-7; TRBD2 is a possible D gene (6 bases). This CDR3 contains 15 residues. Per germline, CDR1 SGHRS and CDR2 YFSETQ. Trimming left V 0 bases short and J 0 bases short, with 10 bases between. The CDR3 DNA reads TGCGCCAGCAGCTTGGGGGTAGCGGACTCCTACGAGCAGTACTTC. Encoded protein: CASSLGVADSYEQYF.

The gene calls are TRBV30 and TRBJ2-7; TRBD1 aligns across 7 bases. After removal of 1 base from V and 3 bases from J, the junction contained 3 bases not matched to a gene. The CDR3 extends over 13 amino acids. Germline CDR1 GTSNPN, CDR2 SVGIG (reference sequence). The CDR3 DNA reads as TGTGCCTGGAGTGCGGGACAGTACTACGAGCAGTACTTC. Its translation is CAWSAGQYYEQYF.

This chain connects TRBV13 to TRBJ1-5; tentatively, D is TRBD1 (6 bases). The V gene lost 5 bases and the J gene lost 11 bases, with 16 bases spanning the gap. Germline V gene data show CDR1 as PRHDT and CDR2 as FYEKMQ (reference sequence). There are 13 residues in the CDR3. This chain's CDR3 is CASSRGGLAAQHF. The CDR3, as DNA: TGTGCCAGCAGCCGAGGGGGGCTCGCGGCCCAGCATTTT.

This clone is a singleton in its sample. The V call is TRBV29-1, the J call TRBJ2-1; possibly TRBD2 for D (7 bases). Germline assignment: CDR1 SQVTM and CDR2 ANQGSEA. This CDR3 is 12 amino acids long. The V end was cut by 4 bases, the J end by 5 bases, with 9 bases between. Here the CDR3 reads CSVVGGDNEQFF. The CDR3 nucleotides read TGCAGCGTTGTAGGGGGGGACAATGAGCAGTTCTTC.